The count of the clone carrying this TCR beta chain is one. These data come from a study of blood T cell repertoires in COVID-19. Study information: PBMCs, B-cell-depleted T cells, or T cells provided the cDNA or gDNA that made up the material.

Germline CDR1 is MNHNS and CDR2 is SASEGT. Unmatched junction bases numbered 1, after V lost 3 bases and J lost 6 bases. The CDR3 spans 14 residues. In the study's own analysis: It was from reference gene primer amplification that nucleated cell counts were estimated. Clones were sequenced by immunoSEQ multiplex PCR, and TCRdb holds only the in-frame ones, with some missing. D and trimming were read from the DNA, whereas the V and J calls and clone size are those reported in that table. The sample contains fewer than 650,000 clones, around nine tenths of which appear only once. The sample taken for sequencing was peripheral blood. The chain employs TRBV6-1 and TRBJ1-6, with 8 bases that match TRBD1. This TCR was recovered from a woman between 45 and 60 years old with COVID-19, enrolled during active disease. CDR3 protein: CASSDRGPNSPLHF. Here the CDR3 DNA reads TGTGCCAGCAGTGACAGGGGGCCTAATTCACCCCTCCACTTT.